This TCR beta chain was identified during a study of blood T cell repertoires in COVID-19. Study context: COVID-19 samples, acute and convalescent, were from the United States, Italy and Spain.

Sequenced by immunoSEQ multiplex PCR; TCRdb stores in-frame clones only, minus some. The profile covers about 160,000 clones, with around 90% appearing a single time and approximately 3% taken by the ten largest. This CDR3 is built from 16 residues. Germline trimming cut 4 bases from V and 5 bases from J; bases unmatched to any gene: 9. Germline-derived CDR1 and CDR2 are SGDLS and YYNGEE. The receptor was derived from a man aged 55 to 69 with acute or convalescent COVID-19. Input material: peripheral blood. The gene calls are TRBV9 and TRBJ1-6; 7 bases match TRBD1. The CDR3 loop reads CASSPADRRNNSPLHF. The CDR3 coding sequence is TGTGCCAGCAGCCCGGCGGACAGGAGAAATAATTCACCCCTCCACTTT.